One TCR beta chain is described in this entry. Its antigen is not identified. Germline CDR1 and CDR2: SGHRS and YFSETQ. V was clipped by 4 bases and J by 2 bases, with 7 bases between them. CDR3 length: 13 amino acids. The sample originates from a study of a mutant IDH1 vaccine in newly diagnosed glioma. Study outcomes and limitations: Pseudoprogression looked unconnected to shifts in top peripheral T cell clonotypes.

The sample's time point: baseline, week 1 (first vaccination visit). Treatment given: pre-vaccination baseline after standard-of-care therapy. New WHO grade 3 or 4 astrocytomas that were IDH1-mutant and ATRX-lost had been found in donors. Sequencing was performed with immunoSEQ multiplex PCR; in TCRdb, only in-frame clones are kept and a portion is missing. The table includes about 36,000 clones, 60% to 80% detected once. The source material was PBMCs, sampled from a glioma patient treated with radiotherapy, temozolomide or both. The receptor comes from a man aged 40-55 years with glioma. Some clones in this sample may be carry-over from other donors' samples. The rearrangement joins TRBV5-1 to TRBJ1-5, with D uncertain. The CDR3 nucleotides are TGCGCCAGCAGCCCTAAGGGCAATCAGCCCCAGCATTTT. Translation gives CASSPKGNQPQHF.